A selection of T cell receptor beta chains follows, all from one sample in a study of cytomegalovirus exposure and HLA in healthy donors. Profiled with immunoSEQ multiplex PCR; TCRdb holds only in-frame clones, not every one. The data contain about 140,000 clones, 88% of them singletons. The sequenced material came from PBMCs. These receptors all come from a woman aged 18-35 years in good health and CMV-seropositive. Both conserved end residues are part of each CDR3. D genes are given only for firm matches. For some rows the clone size is stated as once, few or many, or as a class when expanded; others skip it.

V,length,J,size,D,DNA,CDR3
TRBV5-1,13,TRBJ2-7,.,TRBD1,TGCGCCAGCAGCCCTCAGGGGGCGATGGAGCAGTACTTC,CASSPQGAMEQYF
TRBV19,14,TRBJ1-3,.,.,TGTGCCAGTAGTAACACTAACTCTGGAAACACCATATATTTT,CASSNTNSGNTIYF
TRBV27,17,TRBJ2-7,.,TRBD1,TGTGCCAGCAGTTTAAGAGTATCGGGACAGCTACCCTACGAGCAGTACTTC,CASSLRVSGQLPYEQYF
TRBV15,17,TRBJ1-6,.,TRBD1,TGTGCCACCAGCAGAGATCTCGAGACAGGGTCTAATTCACCCCTCCACTTT,CATSRDLETGSNSPLHF
TRBV27,16,TRBJ2-7,.,TRBD1,TGTGCCAGCAGCTTCTCCACGGGACAGGCCTCCTACGAGCAGTACTTC,CASSFSTGQASYEQYF
TRBV5-6,12,TRBJ2-5,.,.,TGTGCCAGCAGCGCCTTGAGGGAGACCCAGTACTTC,CASSALRETQYF
TRBV28,17,TRBJ2-7,.,TRBD1,TGTGCCAGCAGTTCGTACCATGTACAGGGGGCAAGGTACGAGCAGTACTTC,CASSSYHVQGARYEQYF
TRBV28,13,TRBJ1-2,.,TRBD1,TGTGCCAGCAGTACCTACAGGGGGACCGGCTACACCTTC,CASSTYRGTGYTF
TRBV7-9,13,TRBJ1-2,.,.,TGTGCCAGCAGCTTAGTACGGGAATATGGCTACACCTTC,CASSLVREYGYTF
TRBV5-1,15,TRBJ1-4,.,.,TGCGCCAGCAGCTTGCCGCAGGGTGGGAATGAAAAACTGTTTTTT,CASSLPQGGNEKLFF
TRBV27,13,TRBJ1-2,.,.,TGTGCCAGCAGTTTATCGACAGGCTATGGCTACACCTTC,CASSLSTGYGYTF
TRBV13,15,TRBJ2-5,.,.,TGTGCCAGCAGCTTAGCCAGGAGGGTTCAAGAGACCCAGTACTTC,CASSLARRVQETQYF
TRBV9,14,TRBJ1-2,.,.,TGTGCCAGCAGCACCGGACACGATAACTATGGCTACACCTTC,CASSTGHDNYGYTF
TRBV18,16,TRBJ2-7,once,TRBD2,TGTGCCAGCTCACCATCGGGGGGGGGCATGGGCTACGAGCAGTACTTC,CASSPSGGGMGYEQYF
TRBV19,13,TRBJ1-5,.,.,TGTGCCAGTAGTATTCAAAGCAATCAGCCCCAGCATTTT,CASSIQSNQPQHF
TRBV7-2,12,TRBJ1-2,.,.,TGTGCCAGCAGCCTCGGACTTTATGGCTACACCTTC,CASSLGLYGYTF
TRBV7-8,13,TRBJ2-7,.,.,TGTGCCAGCAGCTGGGACTTCTCCTACGAGCAGTACTTC,CASSWDFSYEQYF
TRBV7-2,16,TRBJ2-2,.,TRBD1,TGTGCCAGCAGCTCCCGGACAGGGACCAGCACCGGGGAGCTGTTTTTT,CASSSRTGTSTGELFF
TRBV18,14,TRBJ1-1,once,.,TGTGCCAGCTCACCACGGGGCAGGGACACTGAAGCTTTCTTT,CASSPRGRDTEAFF
TRBV5-4,13,TRBJ2-7,.,TRBD1,TGTGCCAGCAGTTCAGGGGGCTCCTACGAGCAGTACTTC,CASSSGGSYEQYF
TRBV19,13,TRBJ1-2,.,TRBD1,TGTGCCAGTAGGGGACAGGACCTCTATGGCTACACCTTC,CASRGQDLYGYTF
TRBV6-6,14,TRBJ2-7,.,TRBD1,TGTGCCAGCAGTTCGGACAGGGGCCCCTACGAGCAGTACTTC,CASSSDRGPYEQYF
TRBV27,16,TRBJ1-2,.,TRBD1,TGTGCCAGCAGCCGCCTATCGACAGGGCCTAACTATGGCTACACCTTC,CASSRLSTGPNYGYTF
TRBV6-1,15,TRBJ1-6,.,TRBD1,TGTGCCAGCAGTGAACAGGGGGGTAATCTTTCACCCCTCCACTTT,CASSEQGGNLSPLHF
TRBV6-4,16,TRBJ2-1,.,TRBD2,TGTGCCAGCAGTGACTCAACTAGCGGGAGGGTCAATGAGCAGTTCTTC,CASSDSTSGRVNEQFF
TRBV6-6,14,TRBJ1-5,.,.,TGTGCCAGCACATCCGGGGGTAGCAATCAGCCCCAGCATTTT,CASTSGGSNQPQHF
TRBV5-1,15,TRBJ2-5,.,TRBD1,TGCGCCAGCAGCTGGACAGGTGATATCCAAGAGACCCAGTACTTC,CASSWTGDIQETQYF
TRBV6-1,13,TRBJ2-5,.,TRBD2,TGTGCCAGCACCTTAGCGGGTAGAGAGACCCAGTACTTC,CASTLAGRETQYF
TRBV6-6,15,TRBJ1-2,.,.,TGTGCCAGCAGTTACTCGGGCAGAACTAACTATGGCTACACCTTC,CASSYSGRTNYGYTF
TRBV5-1,17,TRBJ2-7,.,.,TGCGCCAGCAGCTTTGACCCACAGGGCCTGGCCGCCTACGAGCAGTACTTC,CASSFDPQGLAAYEQYF
TRBV4-1,18,TRBJ2-3,.,TRBD1,TGCGCCAGCAGCCAAGAGGGCAGGGGGTTTTTCCCGTCGTATACGCAGTATTTT,CASSQEGRGFFPSYTQYF
TRBV27,13,TRBJ1-1,.,.,TGTGCCAGCAGTTTTTATAGGGAGACTGAAGCTTTCTTT,CASSFYRETEAFF
TRBV15,17,TRBJ1-1,.,.,TGTGCCACCAGCAGAGATGATGGGTTCCTGGGGGCGGCTGAAGCTTTCTTT,CATSRDDGFLGAAEAFF
TRBV5-1,15,TRBJ1-1,once,TRBD1,TGCGCCAGCAGCCGCCCACAGGGGGTTAGCACTGAAGCTTTCTTT,CASSRPQGVSTEAFF
TRBV4-1,15,TRBJ2-5,.,.,TGCGCCAGCAGCCCTCTTGGATCCGCGGGAGAGACCCAGTACTTC,CASSPLGSAGETQYF
TRBV4-2,14,TRBJ1-6,.,.,TGTGCCAGCAGCCAAGATATGCGTGGTTCACCCCTCCACTTT,CASSQDMRGSPLHF
TRBV7-7,16,TRBJ2-5,.,.,TGTGCTAGCAGCTTATTCCCCCAGGGAAACCAAGAGACCCAGTACTTC,CASSLFPQGNQETQYF
TRBV5-4,15,TRBJ2-7,.,TRBD1,TGTGCCAGCAGCCCCGGACAGGGGGCAGGATACGAGCAGTACTTC,CASSPGQGAGYEQYF
TRBV10-3,15,TRBJ2-7,.,TRBD2,TGTGCCATCAGTGCGTCGGGGGGTAGCTCCTACGAGCAGTACTTC,CAISASGGSSYEQYF
TRBV13,14,TRBJ2-1,.,.,TGTGCCAGCAACCCTGACTTGAGGGGGAATGAGCAGTTCTTC,CASNPDLRGNEQFF
TRBV30,14,TRBJ1-4,once,.,TGTGCCTGGAGGGCCAAGGGGGGGGATGAAAAACTGTTTTTT,CAWRAKGGDEKLFF
TRBV6-1,12,TRBJ1-2,.,.,TGTGCCAGCAGTGAACAGGGGAATGGCTACACCTTC,CASSEQGNGYTF
TRBV13,17,TRBJ2-1,once,TRBD1,TGTGCCAGCAGCCCTCAAGGGACAGCCGGCTCCTACAATGAGCAGTTCTTC,CASSPQGTAGSYNEQFF
TRBV15,16,TRBJ1-2,.,TRBD1,TGTGCCACCAGCAGAGAACCGGGACAGGGGAAAAATGGCTACACCTTC,CATSREPGQGKNGYTF
TRBV6-6,15,TRBJ1-6,.,TRBD1,TGTGCCAGCAGTTACTCGGGACAGGGAGATTCACCCCTCCACTTT,CASSYSGQGDSPLHF
TRBV29-1,15,TRBJ2-1,.,.,TGCAGCGCTGGGGGCGGTCCACAGGGTGCCAATGAGCAGTTCTTC,CSAGGGPQGANEQFF
TRBV19,13,TRBJ2-5,once,.,TGTGCCAGTAGTATGACAGGACAAGAGACCCAGTACTTC,CASSMTGQETQYF
TRBV6-1,14,TRBJ2-1,once,TRBD1,TGTGCCAGCGGCGAGATTACAGGGGGCTTTGAGCAGTTCTTC,CASGEITGGFEQFF
TRBV6-6,15,TRBJ1-6,.,TRBD1,TGTGCCAGCAGTCAAAAACAGGGGGTGAATTCACCCCTCCACTTT,CASSQKQGVNSPLHF
TRBV27,16,TRBJ2-3,.,.,TGTGCCAGCAGTTTGGTGGCGGGGAGCTCCACAGATACGCAGTATTTT,CASSLVAGSSTDTQYF
TRBV5-1,14,TRBJ1-1,.,.,TGCGCCAGCAGCTCCCAGGGTTGGAACACTGAAGCTTTCTTT,CASSSQGWNTEAFF
TRBV14,16,TRBJ2-2,.,TRBD1,TGTGCCAGCAGCCGGAGACAGGGCCGAAACACCGGGGAGCTGTTTTTT,CASSRRQGRNTGELFF
TRBV7-3,16,TRBJ1-2,few,TRBD1,TGTGCCAGCAGCCCCTCTCCCGGGACAGGGTTTGGCGGCTACACCTTC,CASSPSPGTGFGGYTF
TRBV10-1,13,TRBJ2-7,.,.,TGCGCCAGCAAGAGACAGGTTCTCTACGAGCAGTACTTC,CASKRQVLYEQYF
TRBV27,14,TRBJ1-5,few,TRBD1,TGTGCCAGCAGTTCGGGACAGGGGGATCAGCCCCAGCATTTT,CASSSGQGDQPQHF